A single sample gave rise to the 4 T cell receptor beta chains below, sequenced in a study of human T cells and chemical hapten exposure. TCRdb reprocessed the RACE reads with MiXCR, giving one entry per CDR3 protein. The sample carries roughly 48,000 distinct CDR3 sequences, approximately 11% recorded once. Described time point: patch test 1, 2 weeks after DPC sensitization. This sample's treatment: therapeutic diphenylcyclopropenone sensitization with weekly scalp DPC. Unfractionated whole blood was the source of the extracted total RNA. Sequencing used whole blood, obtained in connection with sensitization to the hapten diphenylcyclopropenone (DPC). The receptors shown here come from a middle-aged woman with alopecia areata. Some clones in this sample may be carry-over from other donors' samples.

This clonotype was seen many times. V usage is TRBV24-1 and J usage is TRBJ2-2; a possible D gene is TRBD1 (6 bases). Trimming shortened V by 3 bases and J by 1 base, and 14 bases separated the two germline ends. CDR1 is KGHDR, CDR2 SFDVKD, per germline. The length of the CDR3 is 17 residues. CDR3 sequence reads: CATSDPTWGQNTGELFF. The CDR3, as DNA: TGTGCCACCAGTGATCCGACCTGGGGACAGAACACCGGGGAGCTGTTTTTT.

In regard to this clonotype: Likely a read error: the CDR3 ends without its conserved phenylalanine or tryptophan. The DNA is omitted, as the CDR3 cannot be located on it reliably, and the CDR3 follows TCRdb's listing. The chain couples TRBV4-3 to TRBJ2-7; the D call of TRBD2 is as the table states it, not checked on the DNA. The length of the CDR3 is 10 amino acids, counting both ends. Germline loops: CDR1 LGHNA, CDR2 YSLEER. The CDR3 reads CASSQETDSP.

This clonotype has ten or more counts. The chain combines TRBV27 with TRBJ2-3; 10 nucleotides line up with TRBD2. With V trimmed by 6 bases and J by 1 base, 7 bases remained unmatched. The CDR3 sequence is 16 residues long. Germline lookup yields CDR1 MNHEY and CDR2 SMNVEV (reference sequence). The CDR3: CASSFLAGVGTDTQYF. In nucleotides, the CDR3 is TGTGCCAGCAGCTTTCTAGCGGGAGTTGGCACAGATACGCAGTATTTT.

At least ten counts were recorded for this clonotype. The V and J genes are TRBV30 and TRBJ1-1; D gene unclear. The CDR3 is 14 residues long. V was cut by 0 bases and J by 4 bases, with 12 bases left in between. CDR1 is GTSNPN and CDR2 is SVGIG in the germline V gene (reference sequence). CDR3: CAWSVGWRPTEAFF. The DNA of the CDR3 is TGTGCCTGGAGTGTAGGGTGGCGGCCCACTGAAGCTTTCTTT.